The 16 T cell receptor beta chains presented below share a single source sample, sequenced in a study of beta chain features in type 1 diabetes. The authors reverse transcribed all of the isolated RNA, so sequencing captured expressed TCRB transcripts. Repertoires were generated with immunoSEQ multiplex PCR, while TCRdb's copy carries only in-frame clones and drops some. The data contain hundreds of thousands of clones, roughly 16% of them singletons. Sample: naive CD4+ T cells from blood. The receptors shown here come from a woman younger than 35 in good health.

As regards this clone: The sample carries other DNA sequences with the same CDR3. This CDR3 reads CASSSPSTDTQYF. The CDR3 coding sequence is TGTGCCAGCAGTTCGCCTAGCACAGATACGCAGTATTTT. The chain is built from TRBV28 and TRBJ2-3; D not resolved. The CDR3 runs to 13 residues. The germline V gene encodes CDR1 MDHEN and CDR2 SYDVKM. The germline V and J ends were trimmed by 4 bases and 0 bases, with 5 bases remaining between them.

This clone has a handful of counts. This CDR3 is CASSHEKTGGGYTF. Written as DNA, the CDR3 is TGCGCCAGCAGCCACGAAAAGACAGGCGGTGGCTACACCTTC. The rearrangement joins TRBV4-3 to TRBJ1-2, with D possibly being TRBD1 (6 bases). V was clipped by 3 bases and J by 7 bases, with 15 bases between them. The germline V gene has CDR1 LGHNA and CDR2 YSLEER. This CDR3 contains 14 residues.

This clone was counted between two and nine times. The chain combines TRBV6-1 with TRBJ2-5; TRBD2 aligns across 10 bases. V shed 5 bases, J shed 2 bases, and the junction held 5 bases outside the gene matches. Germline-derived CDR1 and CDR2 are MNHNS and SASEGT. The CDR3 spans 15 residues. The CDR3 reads CASSILAGTQETQYF. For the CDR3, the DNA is TGTGCCAGCAGTATACTAGCGGGAACTCAAGAGACCCAGTACTTC.

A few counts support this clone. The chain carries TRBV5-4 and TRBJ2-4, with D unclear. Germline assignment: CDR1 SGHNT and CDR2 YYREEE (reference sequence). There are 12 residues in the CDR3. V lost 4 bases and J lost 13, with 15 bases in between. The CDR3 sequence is CASSIDRTKQYF. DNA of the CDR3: TGTGCCAGCAGCATTGATAGAACAAAACAGTACTTC.

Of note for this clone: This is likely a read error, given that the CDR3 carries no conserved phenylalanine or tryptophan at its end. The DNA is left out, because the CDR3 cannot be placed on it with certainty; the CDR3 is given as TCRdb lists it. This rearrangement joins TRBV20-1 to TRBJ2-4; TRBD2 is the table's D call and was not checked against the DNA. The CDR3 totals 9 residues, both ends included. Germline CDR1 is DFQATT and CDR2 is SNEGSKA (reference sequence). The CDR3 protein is CSASNPAAI.

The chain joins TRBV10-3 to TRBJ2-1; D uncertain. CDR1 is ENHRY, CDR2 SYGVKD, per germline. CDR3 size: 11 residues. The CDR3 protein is CSHGPYNEQFF. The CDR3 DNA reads TGTTCTCATGGTCCCTACAATGAGCAGTTCTTC.

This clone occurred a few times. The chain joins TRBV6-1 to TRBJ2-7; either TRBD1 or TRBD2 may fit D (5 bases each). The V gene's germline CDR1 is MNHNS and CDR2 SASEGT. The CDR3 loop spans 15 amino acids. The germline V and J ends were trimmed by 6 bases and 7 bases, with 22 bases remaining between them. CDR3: CASSPYGAAVREQYF. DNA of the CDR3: TGTGCCAGCAGCCCTTACGGGGCCGCTGTACGGGAGCAGTACTTC.

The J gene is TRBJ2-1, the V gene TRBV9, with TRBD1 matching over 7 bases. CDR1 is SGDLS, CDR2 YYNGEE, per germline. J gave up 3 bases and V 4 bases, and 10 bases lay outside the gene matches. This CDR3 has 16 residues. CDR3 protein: CASSPSRDRLYNEQFF. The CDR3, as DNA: TGTGCCAGCAGCCCAAGCCGGGACAGACTCTACAATGAGCAGTTCTTC.

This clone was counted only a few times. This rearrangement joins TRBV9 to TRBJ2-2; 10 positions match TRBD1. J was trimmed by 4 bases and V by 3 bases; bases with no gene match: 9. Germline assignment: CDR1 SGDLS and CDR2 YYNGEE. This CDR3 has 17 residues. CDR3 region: CASSAAGTGAITGELFF. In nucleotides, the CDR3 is TGTGCCAGCAGCGCGGCTGGGACAGGGGCTATCACCGGGGAGCTGTTTTTT.

DNA for the CDR3: TGCGCCAGCAGGGCTGATGAAAAACTGTTTTTT. This codes for CASRADEKLFF. The V gene is TRBV5-1, the J gene TRBJ1-4, with D uncertain. Trimming pared 5 bases from V and 6 bases from J, leaving 5 bases between. CDR1 and CDR2 (germline): SGHRS, YFSETQ. This CDR3 comprises 11 residues.

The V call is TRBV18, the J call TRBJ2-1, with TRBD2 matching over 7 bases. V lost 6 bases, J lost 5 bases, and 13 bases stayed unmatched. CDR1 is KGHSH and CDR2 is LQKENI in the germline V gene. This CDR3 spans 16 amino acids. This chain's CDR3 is CASSFMRETRHNEQFF. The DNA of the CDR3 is TGTGCCAGCTCGTTCATGCGGGAGACCCGACACAATGAGCAGTTCTTC.

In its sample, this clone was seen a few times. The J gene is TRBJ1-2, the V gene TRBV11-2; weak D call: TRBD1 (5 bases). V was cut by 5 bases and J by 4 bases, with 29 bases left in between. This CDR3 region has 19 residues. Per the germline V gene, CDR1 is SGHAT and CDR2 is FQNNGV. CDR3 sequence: CASSPRRGMGPGGSYGYTF. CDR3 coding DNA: TGTGCCAGCAGCCCTCGACGAGGCATGGGGCCTGGGGGAAGCTATGGCTACACCTTC.

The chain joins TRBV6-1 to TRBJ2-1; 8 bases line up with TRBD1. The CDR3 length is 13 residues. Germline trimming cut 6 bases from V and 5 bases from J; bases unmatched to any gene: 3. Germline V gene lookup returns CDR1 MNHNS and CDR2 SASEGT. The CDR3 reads CASRLQGDNEQFF. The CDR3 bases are TGTGCCAGCAGGTTACAGGGGGACAATGAGCAGTTCTTC.

The CDR3 region has the DNA TGTGCCAGTAGTCCTTCTGGGACTAGCGGGAGGGAGTTCTTC. Its translation: CASSPSGTSGREFF. This chain links TRBV19 with TRBJ2-1; 16 bases map to TRBD2. CDR1 and CDR2 (germline): LNHDA, SQIVND (reference sequence). V lost 5 bases to trimming and J lost 14 bases; unmatched junction nucleotides: 6. The CDR3 is 14 amino acids.

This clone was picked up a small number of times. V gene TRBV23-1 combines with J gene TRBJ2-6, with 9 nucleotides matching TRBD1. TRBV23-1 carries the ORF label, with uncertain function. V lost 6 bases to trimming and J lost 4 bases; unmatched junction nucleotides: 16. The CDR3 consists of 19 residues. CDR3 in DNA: TGCGCCAGCAGACACCTGATAAGAGACAGGGGGTTCGGGGCCAACGTCCTGACTTTC. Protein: CASRHLIRDRGFGANVLTF.

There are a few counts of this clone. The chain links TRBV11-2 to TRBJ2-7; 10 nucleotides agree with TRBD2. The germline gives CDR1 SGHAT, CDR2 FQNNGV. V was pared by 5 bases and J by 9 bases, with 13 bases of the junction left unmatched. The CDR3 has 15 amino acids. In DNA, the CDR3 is TGTGCCAGCAGCGTTGGGACTAGCGTTATATGGGGGCAGTACTTC. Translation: CASSVGTSVIWGQYF.